This T cell receptor beta chain was documented in a study of response to subunit inactivated influenza vaccine. This clonotype came up a few times. The germline CDR1 and CDR2 sequences are ENHRY and SYGVKD. CDR3 length: 15 amino acids. The J segment lost 8 bases and the V segment lost 3 bases, leaving 7 bases of the junction unmatched. Each CDR3 protein gets one entry after TCRdb re-called the RT-PCR reads with MiXCR. In the table there are around 530,000 distinct CDR3 sequences, approximately 17% of which are singletons. The TCR sequence derives from a man aged 50 to 69 who received an inactivated influenza vaccine. The rearrangement uses TRBV10-3 and TRBJ2-1; 10 bases align to TRBD1. Sequenced here: CD4+ T cells sorted from PBMCs, sampled 23 to 25 months after vaccination. As DNA, the CDR3 is TGTGCCATCAGTGACCGACAGGGGGCCAGTGATGAGCAGTTCTTC. As protein: CAISDRQGASDEQFF.